This entry lists 19 T cell receptor beta chains sequenced from one sample in a study of vaccination effects on CD4 cells after COVID-19. TCRdb's copy holds only in-frame clones and misses some; the assay was immunoSEQ multiplex PCR. The sample includes fewer than 35,000 clones, approximately 70% of them seen just once. Scientists isolated CD4+ T cells after an approximately 10-day culture period ended. These receptors have no identified antigens. The specimen comprised CD4+ T cells from PBMCs cultured without peptide, sampled before COVID-19 vaccination. All receptors come from a human donor who received a COVID-19 vaccine.

The genes are TRBV5-1 and TRBJ1-3; a weak D match, TRBD1 (5 bases). CDR3 length equals 13 residues. Trimming removed 4 bases at V and 3 bases at J, with 8 bases between. CDR1 is SGHRS and CDR2 is YFSETQ in the germline V gene. The CDR3 region has the DNA TGCGCCAGCAGCGCCGACAGTGGAAACACCATATATTTT. Protein: CASSADSGNTIYF.

This chain joins TRBV10-3 and TRBJ1-6; 9 nucleotides agree with TRBD1. This CDR3 contains 13 residues. Germline CDR1 ENHRY, CDR2 SYGVKD. With V trimmed by 6 bases and J by 6 bases, 0 bases remained unmatched. In nucleotides, the CDR3 is TGTGCCATCAGGACAGGGGGTAATTCACCCCTCCACTTT. Protein: CAIRTGGNSPLHF.

This chain connects TRBV19 to TRBJ2-1; a weak D match, TRBD2 (6 bases). The CDR3 loop spans 15 amino acids. Per germline, CDR1 LNHDA and CDR2 SQIVND (reference sequence). Trimming took 7 bases from V and 0 from J, leaving 13 bases between them. The chain's CDR3 is CASTPGGNSYNEQFF. The CDR3 coding sequence is TGTGCCAGTACCCCCGGGGGAAACTCCTACAATGAGCAGTTCTTC.

This CDR3 reads CASSQVGRDRTNTIYF. DNA of the CDR3: TGCGCCAGCAGCCAGGTAGGCCGGGACAGGACAAACACCATATATTTT. The chain couples TRBV4-1 to TRBJ1-3, with TRBD1 matching over 8 bases. The germline V gene has CDR1 MGHRA and CDR2 YSYEKL. This CDR3 region has 16 residues. J lost 6 bases, V lost 3 bases, and 10 bases had no gene match.

The chain recombines TRBV21-1 with TRBJ2-7; the table gives TRBD2 as D, unverified against the DNA. TRBV21-1 constitutes a pseudogene. The CDR3 runs 16 residues. CDR3 loop: CASSKRTSGSKYEQYF. CDR3 DNA: TGTGCCAGCAGCAAACGGACTAGCGGGAGTAAGTACGAGCAGTACTTC.

The rearrangement joins TRBV7-8 to TRBJ2-7, with 7 bases aligning to TRBD2. CDR1 SGHVS and CDR2 FQNEAQ come from the germline V gene. With V trimmed by 2 bases and J by 0 bases, 7 bases remained unmatched. CDR3 length equals 16 residues. The CDR3, as DNA: TGTGCCAGCAGCTTACAAGGAGGCGGGAGCTCCTACGAGCAGTACTTC. This encodes CASSLQGGGSSYEQYF. Based on the CDR3 plus reference TRBV7-8 and TRBJ2-7, the full variable domain is GAGVSQSPRYKVAKRGQDVALRCDPISGHVSLFWYQQALGQGPEFLTYFQNEAQLDKSGLPSDRFFAERPEGSVSTLKIQRTQQEDSAVYLCASSLQGGGSSYEQYFGPGTRLTVT.

The J gene is TRBJ2-2, the V gene TRBV11-3; 9 bases agree with TRBD1. The ends lost 4 bases at V and 4 bases at J; junction bases unmatched: 1. The CDR3 is 14 amino acids. Germline-derived CDR1 and CDR2 are SGHNT and YENEEA. CDR3 sequence reads: CASSSGQGTGELFF. CDR3 nucleotide sequence: TGTGCCAGCAGCTCGGGACAGGGCACCGGGGAGCTGTTTTTT.

This rearrangement joins TRBV11-2 to TRBJ2-3, with 11 bases lining up with TRBD2. The CDR3 runs 17 residues. Germline CDR1 is SGHAT and CDR2 is FQNNGV. J was trimmed by 7 bases and V by 3 bases; bases with no gene match: 12. This chain's CDR3 is CASSFSVPSGGRYTQYF. The CDR3 DNA sequence: TGTGCCAGCAGCTTTTCCGTCCCTAGCGGGGGGCGATATACGCAGTATTTT.

The chain joins TRBV18 to TRBJ2-7, with TRBD1 matching 7 bases. The CDR3 contains 20 residues. CDR1 is KGHSH and CDR2 is LQKENI in the germline V gene. The V gene end was trimmed by 1 base and the J gene end by 6 bases; junction bases not matched to a gene: 24. The CDR3 reads CASSPRAPGTAEGSTGEQYF. For the CDR3, the DNA is TGTGCCAGCTCACCACGAGCACCTGGGACAGCCGAGGGAAGTACGGGCGAGCAGTACTTC.

The genes are TRBV6-5 and TRBJ1-2; tentatively, D is TRBD1 (5 bases). The CDR3 covers 15 residues. Trimming removed 8 bases at V and 5 bases at J, with 21 bases between. CDR1 and CDR2 (germline): MNHEY, SVGAGI. The CDR3 coding sequence is TGTGCCAGCGGTACCCTAGGATCGGGGCCTTATGGCTACACCTTC. This translates into CASGTLGSGPYGYTF.

This chain uses TRBV19 with TRBJ2-7, with TRBD2 identical over 7 bases. After removal of 3 bases from V and 4 bases from J, the junction contained 9 bases not matched to a gene. Germline loops: CDR1 LNHDA, CDR2 SQIVND (reference sequence). The CDR3 runs 15 residues. The CDR3 loop is CASSISKRGSYEQYF. The CDR3 DNA follows: TGTGCCAGTAGTATCTCTAAGCGGGGATCGTACGAGCAGTACTTC.

The chain joins TRBV5-1 to TRBJ1-4; no clear D. Germline V gene lookup returns CDR1 SGHRS and CDR2 YFSETQ. CDR3 length: 15 amino acids. V lost 0 bases and J lost 0, with 6 bases in between. Here the CDR3 DNA reads TGCGCCAGCAGCTTGGGACTCACAACTAATGAAAAACTGTTTTTT. It is translated as CASSLGLTTNEKLFF.

This clone has only a few counts. The chain recombines TRBV19 with TRBJ2-7, with 7 bases lining up with TRBD2. Germline-derived CDR1 and CDR2 are LNHDA and SQIVND (reference sequence). This CDR3 region has 13 residues. V lost 5 bases, J lost 2 bases, and 3 bases stayed unmatched. This CDR3 is CASSLAAPYEQYF. CDR3 bases: TGTGCCAGTAGTCTAGCGGCCCCCTACGAGCAGTACTTC.

A single count supports this clone. The rearrangement links TRBV30 to TRBJ2-3, with D possibly TRBD2 on 6 matching bases. This CDR3 has 12 residues. The V and J ends lost 0 bases and 5 bases respectively, with 6 bases between them. From germline, CDR1 is GTSNPN and CDR2 SVGIG (reference sequence). The CDR3 coding sequence is TGTGCCTGGAGTGTGACTAGAGATACGCAGTATTTT. It encodes CAWSVTRDTQYF.

The rearrangement uses TRBV19 and TRBJ1-1; a possible D gene is TRBD1 (6 bases). The CDR3 consists of 13 residues. The germline CDR1 and CDR2 sequences are LNHDA and SQIVND (reference sequence). Trimming cost V 10 bases and J 5 bases, with 17 bases left between them. CDR3 region: CATAWGPGTEAFF. CDR3 nucleotide sequence: TGTGCCACAGCGTGGGGGCCGGGGACTGAAGCTTTCTTT.

The J gene is TRBJ1-1, the V gene TRBV11-2; the D gene is possibly TRBD1 (5 bases). Trimming removed 5 bases from V and 4 bases from J, with 14 bases in between. Germline CDR1 is SGHAT and CDR2 is FQNNGV. The CDR3 totals 14 residues. CDR3 DNA sequence: TGTGCCAGCAGCCAATTAAGGGGTGGCACTGAAGCTTTCTTT. Protein product: CASSQLRGGTEAFF.

This clone was seen a handful of times. The chain carries TRBV12-3 or TRBV12-4 and TRBJ1-4; 8 bases line up with TRBD1. The CDR3 contains 13 residues. The J segment lost 9 bases and the V segment lost 4 bases, leaving 4 bases of the junction unmatched. The CDR3 loop reads CASSWGTGQKLFF. Here the CDR3 DNA reads TGTGCCAGCAGTTGGGGGACAGGCCAAAAACTGTTTTTT.

The V call is TRBV3-1 (or the pseudogene TRBV3-2), the J call TRBJ2-7, with D tentatively TRBD2 (7 bases). With 4 bases removed from V and 2 bases from J, the gap between germline ends came to 12 bases. This CDR3 region has 14 residues. Germline lookup yields CDR1 LGHDT and CDR2 YNNKEL (reference sequence). CDR3 amino acids: CASSPEGGTYEQYF. The CDR3 nucleotides are TGTGCCAGCAGCCCGGAGGGGGGGACCTACGAGCAGTACTTC.

The V and J genes are TRBV2 and TRBJ2-7; the match to TRBD2 covers 7 bases. The junction had 9 bases not matched to a gene; V was cut back by 1 base and J by 6 bases. The CDR3 is 15 residues long. Germline V gene data show CDR1 as SNHLY and CDR2 as FYNNEI. CDR3 bases: TGTGCCAGCAGTGAAGGCGGCGCGGGAGCGGTCGAGCAGTACTTC. Amino acid sequence: CASSEGGAGAVEQYF.